This T cell receptor beta chain originates from a study of control samples from healthy donors and cancer patients. Clones were sequenced by immunoSEQ multiplex PCR, and TCRdb holds only the in-frame ones, with some missing. The table records roughly 100,000 clones, roughly 92% of them present only once. In germline, CDR1 is SQVTM, CDR2 ANQGSEA. The CDR3 length is 14 residues. V dropped 6 bases and J dropped 7; count of bases not matched to a gene: 12. Sequenced material: blood. This sequence joins TRBV29-1 and TRBJ2-1; TRBD2 agrees at 7 bases. This TCR was recovered from a human donor in good health. The donor label of this sample is uncertain. The CDR3 DNA sequence: TGCAGCGTGGGGAGGGGTCGGGGCCAAAATGAGCAGTTCTTC. Protein: CSVGRGRGQNEQFF.